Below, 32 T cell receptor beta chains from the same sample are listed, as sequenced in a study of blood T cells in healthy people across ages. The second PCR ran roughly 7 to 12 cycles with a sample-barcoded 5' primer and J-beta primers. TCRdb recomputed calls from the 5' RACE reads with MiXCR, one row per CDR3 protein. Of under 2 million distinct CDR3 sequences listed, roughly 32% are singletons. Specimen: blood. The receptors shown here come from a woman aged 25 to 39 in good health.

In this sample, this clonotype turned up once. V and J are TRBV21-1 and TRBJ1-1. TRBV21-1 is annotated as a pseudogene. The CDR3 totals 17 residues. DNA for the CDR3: TGTGCCAGCAGCCCTCGAGCTATCCCGATAATGAACACTGAAGCTTTCTTT. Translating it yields CASSPRAIPIMNTEAFF.

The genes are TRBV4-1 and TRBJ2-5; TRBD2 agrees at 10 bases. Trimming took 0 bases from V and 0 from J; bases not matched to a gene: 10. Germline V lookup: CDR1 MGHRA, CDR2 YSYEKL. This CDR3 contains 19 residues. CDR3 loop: CASSQERGTSEPHQETQYF. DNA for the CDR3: TGCGCCAGCAGCCAAGAAAGGGGGACTAGCGAACCGCACCAAGAGACCCAGTACTTC.

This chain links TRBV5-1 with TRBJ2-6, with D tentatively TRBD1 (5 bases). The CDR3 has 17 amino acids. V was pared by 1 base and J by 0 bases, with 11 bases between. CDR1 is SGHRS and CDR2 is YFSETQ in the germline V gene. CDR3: CASSLTGSSSGANVLTF. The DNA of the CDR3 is TGCGCCAGCAGCTTGACAGGATCCAGCTCTGGGGCCAACGTCCTGACTTTC.

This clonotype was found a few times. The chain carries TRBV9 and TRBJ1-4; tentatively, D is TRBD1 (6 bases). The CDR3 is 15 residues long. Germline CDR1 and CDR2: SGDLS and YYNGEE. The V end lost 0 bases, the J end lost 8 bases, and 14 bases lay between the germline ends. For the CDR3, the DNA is TGTGCCAGCAGCGTAGCTGGGGGCCTCCAGGAAAAACTGTTTTTT. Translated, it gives CASSVAGGLQEKLFF. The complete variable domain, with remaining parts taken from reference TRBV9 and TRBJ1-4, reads DSGVTQTPKHLITATGQRVTLRCSPRSGDLSVYWYQQSLDQGLQFLIQYYNGEERAKGNILERFSAQQFPDLHSELNLSSLELGDSALYFCASSVAGGLQEKLFFGSGTQLSVL.

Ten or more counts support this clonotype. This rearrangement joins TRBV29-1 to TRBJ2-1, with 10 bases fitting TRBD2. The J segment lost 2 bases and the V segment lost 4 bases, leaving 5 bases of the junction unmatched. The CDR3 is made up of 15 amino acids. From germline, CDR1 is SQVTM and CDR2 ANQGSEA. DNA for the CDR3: TGCAGCGTTGGCTTAACTAGCGGGACCTACAATGAGCAGTTCTTC. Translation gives CSVGLTSGTYNEQFF.

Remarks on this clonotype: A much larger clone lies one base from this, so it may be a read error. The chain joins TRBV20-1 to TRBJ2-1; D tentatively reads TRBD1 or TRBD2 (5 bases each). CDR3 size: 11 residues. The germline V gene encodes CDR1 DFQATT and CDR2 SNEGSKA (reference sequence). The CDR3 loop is CGAGLYNEQFF. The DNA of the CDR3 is TGCGGGGCTGGACTGTACAATGAGCAGTTCTTC.

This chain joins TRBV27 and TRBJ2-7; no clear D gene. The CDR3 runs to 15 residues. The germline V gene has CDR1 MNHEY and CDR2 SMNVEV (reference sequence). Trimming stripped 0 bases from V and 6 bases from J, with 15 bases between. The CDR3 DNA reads TGTGCCAGCAGTTTATCGGCGCCGGACCCTTTCGAGCAGTACTTC. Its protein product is CASSLSAPDPFEQYF.

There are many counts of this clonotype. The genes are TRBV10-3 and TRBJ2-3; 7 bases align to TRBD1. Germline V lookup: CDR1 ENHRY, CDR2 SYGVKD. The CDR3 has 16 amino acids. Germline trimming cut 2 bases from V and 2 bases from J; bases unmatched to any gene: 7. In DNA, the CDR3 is TGTGCCATCAGTGAGGTACAGGGGCGAACCACAGATACGCAGTATTTT. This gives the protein CAISEVQGRTTDTQYF.

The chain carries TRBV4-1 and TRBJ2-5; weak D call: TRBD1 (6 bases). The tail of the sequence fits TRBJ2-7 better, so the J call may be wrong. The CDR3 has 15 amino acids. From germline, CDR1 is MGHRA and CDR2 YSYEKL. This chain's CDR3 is CASSQMDSVTYEQYF. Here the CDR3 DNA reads TGCGCCAGCAGCCAAATGGACAGTGTGACCTACGAGCAGTACTTC.

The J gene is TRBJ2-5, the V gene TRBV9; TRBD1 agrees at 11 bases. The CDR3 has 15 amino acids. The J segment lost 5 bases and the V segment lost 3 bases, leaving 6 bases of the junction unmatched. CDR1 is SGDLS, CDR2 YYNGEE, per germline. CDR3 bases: TGTGCCAGCAGCGAAGAGGACAGGGGGCTCGAGACCCAGTACTTC. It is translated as CASSEEDRGLETQYF.

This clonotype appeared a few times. The CDR3: CASSELTGPRSYEQYF. CDR3 DNA sequence: TGTGCCAGCAGTGAACTCACGGGACCCCGTTCCTACGAGCAGTACTTC. The chain recombines TRBV25-1 with TRBJ2-7; D assignment may be TRBD1 or TRBD2 (5 bases each). CDR1 is MGHDK, CDR2 SYGVNS, per germline. With 2 bases removed from V and 1 base from J, the gap between germline ends came to 15 bases. CDR3 length: 16 residues.

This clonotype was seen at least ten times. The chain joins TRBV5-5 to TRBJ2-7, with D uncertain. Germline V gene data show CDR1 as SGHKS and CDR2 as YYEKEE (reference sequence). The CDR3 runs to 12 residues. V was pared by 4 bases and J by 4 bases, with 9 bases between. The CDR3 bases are TGTGCCAGCAGCCCGGTAGGATACGAGCAGTACTTC. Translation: CASSPVGYEQYF.

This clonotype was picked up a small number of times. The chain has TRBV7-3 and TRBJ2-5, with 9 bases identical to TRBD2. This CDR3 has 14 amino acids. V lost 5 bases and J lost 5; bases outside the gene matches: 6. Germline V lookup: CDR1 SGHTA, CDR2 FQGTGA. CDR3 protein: CASSRSGRPETQYF. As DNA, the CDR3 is TGTGCCAGCAGCCGTAGCGGGAGACCGGAGACCCAGTACTTC.

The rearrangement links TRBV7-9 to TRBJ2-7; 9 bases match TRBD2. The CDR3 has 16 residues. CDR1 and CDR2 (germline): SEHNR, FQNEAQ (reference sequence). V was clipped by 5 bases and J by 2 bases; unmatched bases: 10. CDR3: CASSAGSGLAPYEQYF. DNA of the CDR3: TGTGCCAGCAGCGCCGGTTCGGGACTAGCTCCCTACGAGCAGTACTTC.

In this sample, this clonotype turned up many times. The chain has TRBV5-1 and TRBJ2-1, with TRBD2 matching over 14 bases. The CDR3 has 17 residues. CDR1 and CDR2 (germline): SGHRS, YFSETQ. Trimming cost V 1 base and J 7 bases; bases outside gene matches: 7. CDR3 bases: TGCGCCAGCAGCTTGATGCCGACTAGCGGGAGGGGTAATGAGCAGTTCTTC. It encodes CASSLMPTSGRGNEQFF.

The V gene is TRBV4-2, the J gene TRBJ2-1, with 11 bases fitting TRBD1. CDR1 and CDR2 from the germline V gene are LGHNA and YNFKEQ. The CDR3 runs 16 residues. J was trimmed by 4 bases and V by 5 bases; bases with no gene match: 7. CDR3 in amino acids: CASSSRTGGSYNEQFF. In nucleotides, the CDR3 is TGTGCCAGCAGCTCTCGGACAGGGGGCAGTTACAATGAGCAGTTCTTC.

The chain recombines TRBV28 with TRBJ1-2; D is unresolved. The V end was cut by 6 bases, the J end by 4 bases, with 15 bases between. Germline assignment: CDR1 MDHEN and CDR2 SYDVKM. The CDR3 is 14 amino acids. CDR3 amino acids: CASSPGSMGYGYTF. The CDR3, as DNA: TGTGCCAGCAGCCCGGGTTCGATGGGCTATGGCTACACCTTC.

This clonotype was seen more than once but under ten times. CDR3 sequence reads: CSADGQLNEQYF. For the CDR3, the DNA is TGCAGTGCTGACGGGCAGTTGAACGAGCAGTACTTC. The rearrangement links TRBV20-1 to TRBJ2-7; D is unclear. Trimming removed 5 bases at V and 5 bases at J, with 13 bases between. The CDR3 has 12 residues. Looked up from germline, CDR1 is DFQATT and CDR2 is SNEGSKA (reference sequence).

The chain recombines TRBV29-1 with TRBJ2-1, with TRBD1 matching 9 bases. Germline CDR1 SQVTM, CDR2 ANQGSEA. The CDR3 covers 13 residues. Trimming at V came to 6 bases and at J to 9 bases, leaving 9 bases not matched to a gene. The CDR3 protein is CSVRDRVGGEQFF. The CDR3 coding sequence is TGCAGCGTCCGGGACAGGGTCGGCGGTGAGCAGTTCTTC.

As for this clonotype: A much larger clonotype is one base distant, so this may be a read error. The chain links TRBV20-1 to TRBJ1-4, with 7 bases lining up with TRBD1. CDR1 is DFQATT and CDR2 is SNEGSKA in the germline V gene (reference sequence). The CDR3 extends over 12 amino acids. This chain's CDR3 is CSHRDQGEKRFF. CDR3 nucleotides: TGCAGTCACCGGGATCAGGGGGAAAAACGGTTTTTT.

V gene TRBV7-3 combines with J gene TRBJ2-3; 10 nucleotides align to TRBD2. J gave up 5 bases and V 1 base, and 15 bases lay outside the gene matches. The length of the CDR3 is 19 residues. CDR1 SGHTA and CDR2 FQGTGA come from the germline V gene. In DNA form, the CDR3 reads TGTGCCAGCAGCTTAAGGACGGCTAGCGGGAGCCCCGGGGTAGATACGCAGTATTTT. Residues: CASSLRTASGSPGVDTQYF.

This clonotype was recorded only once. The CDR3 bases are TGTGCCAGCACCAAGAATTACGGGGAGACCCGGTACTTC. It translates to CASTKNYGETRYF. V and J are TRBV6-1 and TRBJ2-7; a possible D gene is TRBD2 (5 bases). This CDR3 has 13 residues. The germline gives CDR1 MNHNS, CDR2 SASEGT. V was trimmed by 7 bases and J by 12 bases, leaving 22 bases between them.

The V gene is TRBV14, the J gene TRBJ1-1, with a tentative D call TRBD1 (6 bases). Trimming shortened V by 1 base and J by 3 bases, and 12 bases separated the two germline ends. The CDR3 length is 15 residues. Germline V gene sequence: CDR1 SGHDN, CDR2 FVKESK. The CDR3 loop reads CASSQAGAGYTEAFF. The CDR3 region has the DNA TGTGCCAGCAGCCAAGCGGGGGCCGGGTACACTGAAGCTTTCTTT. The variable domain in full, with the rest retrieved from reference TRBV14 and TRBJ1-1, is EAGVTQFPSHSVIEKGQTVTLRCDPISGHDNLYWYRRVMGKEIKFLLHFVKESKQDESGMPNNRFLAERTGGTYSTLKVQPAELEDSGVYFCASSQAGAGYTEAFFGQGTRLTVV.

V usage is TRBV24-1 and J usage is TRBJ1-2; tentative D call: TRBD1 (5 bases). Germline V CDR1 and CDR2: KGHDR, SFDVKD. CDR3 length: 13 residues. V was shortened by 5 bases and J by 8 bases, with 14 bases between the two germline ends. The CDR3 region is CATSGMDKSGYTF. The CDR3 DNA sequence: TGTGCCACCAGTGGTATGGACAAGTCGGGCTACACCTTC.

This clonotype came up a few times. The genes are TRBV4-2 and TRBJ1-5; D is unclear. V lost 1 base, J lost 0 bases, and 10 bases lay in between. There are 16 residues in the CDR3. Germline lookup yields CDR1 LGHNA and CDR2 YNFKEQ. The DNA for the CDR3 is TGTGCCAGCAGCCAAGGGAGTGGGATTAGCAATCAGCCCCAGCATTTT. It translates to CASSQGSGISNQPQHF.

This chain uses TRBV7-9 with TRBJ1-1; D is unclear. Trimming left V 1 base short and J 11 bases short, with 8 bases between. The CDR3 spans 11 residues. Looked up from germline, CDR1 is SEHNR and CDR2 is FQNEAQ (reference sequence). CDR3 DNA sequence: TGTGCCAGCAGCTTAGGTGCGGTCGCTTTCTTT. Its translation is CASSLGAVAFF.

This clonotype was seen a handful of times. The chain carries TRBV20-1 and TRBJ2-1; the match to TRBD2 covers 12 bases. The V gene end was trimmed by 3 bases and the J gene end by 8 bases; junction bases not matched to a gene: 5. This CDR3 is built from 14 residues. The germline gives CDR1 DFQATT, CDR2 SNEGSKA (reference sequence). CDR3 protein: CSASLAGGPDEQFF. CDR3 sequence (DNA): TGCAGTGCTAGTCTAGCGGGGGGGCCAGATGAGCAGTTCTTC.

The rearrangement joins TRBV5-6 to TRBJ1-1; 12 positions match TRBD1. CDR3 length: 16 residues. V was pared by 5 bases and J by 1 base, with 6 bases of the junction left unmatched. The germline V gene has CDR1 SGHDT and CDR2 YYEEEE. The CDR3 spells CASRPGTGGRNTEAFF. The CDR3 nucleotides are TGTGCCAGCAGACCCGGGACAGGGGGCCGGAACACTGAAGCTTTCTTT.

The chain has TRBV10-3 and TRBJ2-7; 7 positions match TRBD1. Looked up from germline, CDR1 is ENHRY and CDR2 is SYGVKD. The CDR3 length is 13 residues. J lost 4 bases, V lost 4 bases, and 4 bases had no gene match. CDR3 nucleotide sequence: TGTGCCATCAGTGGAGGGACAGCTTACGAGCAGTACTTC. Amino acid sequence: CAISGGTAYEQYF.

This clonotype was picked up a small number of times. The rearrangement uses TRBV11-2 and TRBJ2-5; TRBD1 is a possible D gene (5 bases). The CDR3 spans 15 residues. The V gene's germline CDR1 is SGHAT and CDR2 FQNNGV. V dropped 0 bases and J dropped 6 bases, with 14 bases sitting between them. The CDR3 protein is CASSLDRAPSQTQYF. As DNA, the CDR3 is TGTGCCAGCAGCTTAGACAGGGCACCCAGCCAGACCCAGTACTTC.

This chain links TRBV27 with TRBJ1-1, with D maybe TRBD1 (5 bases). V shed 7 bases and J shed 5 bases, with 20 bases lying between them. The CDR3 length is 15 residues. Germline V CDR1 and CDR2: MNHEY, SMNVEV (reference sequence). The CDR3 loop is CASMRFRVYGTEAFF. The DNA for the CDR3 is TGTGCCAGCATGAGATTCAGGGTCTATGGAACTGAAGCTTTCTTT.

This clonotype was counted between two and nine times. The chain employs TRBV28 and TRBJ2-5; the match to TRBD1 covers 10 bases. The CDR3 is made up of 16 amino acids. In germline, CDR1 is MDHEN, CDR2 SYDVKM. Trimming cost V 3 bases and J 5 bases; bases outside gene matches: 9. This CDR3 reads CASSLRQGAFRETQYF. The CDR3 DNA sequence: TGTGCCAGCAGTTTGAGACAGGGGGCTTTCCGCGAGACCCAGTACTTC.